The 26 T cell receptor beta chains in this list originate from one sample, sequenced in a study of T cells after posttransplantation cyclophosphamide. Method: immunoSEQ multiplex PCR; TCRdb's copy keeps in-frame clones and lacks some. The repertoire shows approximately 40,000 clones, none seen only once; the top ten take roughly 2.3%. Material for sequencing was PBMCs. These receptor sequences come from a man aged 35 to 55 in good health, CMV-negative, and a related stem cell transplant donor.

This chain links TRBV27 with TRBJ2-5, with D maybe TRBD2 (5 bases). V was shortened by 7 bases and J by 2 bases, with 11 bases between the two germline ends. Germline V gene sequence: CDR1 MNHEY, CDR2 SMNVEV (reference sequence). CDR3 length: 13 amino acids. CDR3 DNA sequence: TGTGCCAGCAAGCGGCAGGCTCAAGAGACCCAGTACTTC. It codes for CASKRQAQETQYF.

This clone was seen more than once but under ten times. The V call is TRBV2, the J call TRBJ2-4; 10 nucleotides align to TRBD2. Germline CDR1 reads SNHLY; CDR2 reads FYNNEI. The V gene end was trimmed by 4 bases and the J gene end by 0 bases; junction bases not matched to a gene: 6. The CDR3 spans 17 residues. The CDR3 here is CASSGRSGGIAKNIQYF. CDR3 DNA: TGTGCCAGCAGTGGTCGTAGCGGGGGGATAGCCAAAAACATTCAGTACTTC. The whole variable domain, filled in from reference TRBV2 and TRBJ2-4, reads EPEVTQTPSHQVTQMGQEVILRCVPISNHLYFYWYRQILGQKVEFLVSFYNNEISEKSEIFDDQFSVERPDGSNFTLKIRSTKLEDSAMYFCASSGRSGGIAKNIQYFGAGTRLSVL.

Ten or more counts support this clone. CDR3 sequence reads: CASSQEKAMNTEAFF. For the CDR3, the DNA is TGTGCCAGCAGCCAAGAGAAAGCCATGAACACTGAAGCTTTCTTT. V gene TRBV4-2 combines with J gene TRBJ1-1; D is uncertain. Trimming removed 0 bases at V and 0 bases at J, with 8 bases between. Germline assignment: CDR1 LGHNA and CDR2 YNFKEQ. This CDR3 spans 15 amino acids.

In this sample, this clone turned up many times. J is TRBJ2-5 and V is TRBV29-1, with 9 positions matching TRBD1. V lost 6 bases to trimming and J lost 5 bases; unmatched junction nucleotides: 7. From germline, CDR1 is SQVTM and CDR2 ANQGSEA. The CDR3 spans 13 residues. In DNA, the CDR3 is TGCAGCGTCCCGGGACAGGGACTGGAGACCCAGTACTTC. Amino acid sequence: CSVPGQGLETQYF.

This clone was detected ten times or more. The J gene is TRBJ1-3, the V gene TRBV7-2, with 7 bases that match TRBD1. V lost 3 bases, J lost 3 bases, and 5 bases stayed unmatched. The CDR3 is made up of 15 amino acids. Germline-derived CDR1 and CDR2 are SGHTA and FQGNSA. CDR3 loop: CASSLDPGGGNTIYF. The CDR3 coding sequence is TGTGCCAGCAGCTTGGACCCAGGGGGTGGAAACACCATATATTTT. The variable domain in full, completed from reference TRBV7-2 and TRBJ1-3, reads GAGVSQSPSNKVTEKGKDVELRCDPISGHTALYWYRQSLGQGLEFLIYFQGNSAPDKSGLPSDRFSAERTGGSVSTLTIQRTQQEDSAVYLCASSLDPGGGNTIYFGEGSWLTVV.

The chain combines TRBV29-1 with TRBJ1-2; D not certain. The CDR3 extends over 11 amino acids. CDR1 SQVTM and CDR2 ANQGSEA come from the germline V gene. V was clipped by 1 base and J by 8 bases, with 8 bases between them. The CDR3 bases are TGCAGCGTTGAAGGCATCGGGGGCTACACCTTC. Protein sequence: CSVEGIGGYTF.

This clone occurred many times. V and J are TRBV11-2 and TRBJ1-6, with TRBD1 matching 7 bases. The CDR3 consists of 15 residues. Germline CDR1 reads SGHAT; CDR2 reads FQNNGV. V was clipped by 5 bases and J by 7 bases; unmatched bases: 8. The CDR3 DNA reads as TGTGCCAGCAGCCCAGTTGGGACAGAAAATTCACCCCTCCACTTT. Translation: CASSPVGTENSPLHF.

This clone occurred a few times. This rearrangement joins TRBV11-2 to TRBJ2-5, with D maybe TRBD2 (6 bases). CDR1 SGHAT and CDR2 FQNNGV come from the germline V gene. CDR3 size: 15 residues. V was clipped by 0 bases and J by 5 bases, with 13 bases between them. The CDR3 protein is CASSLDGLTGETQYF. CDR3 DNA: TGTGCCAGCAGCTTAGACGGACTAACGGGGGAGACCCAGTACTTC. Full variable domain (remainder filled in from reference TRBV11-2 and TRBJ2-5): EAGVAQSPRYKIIEKRQSVAFWCNPISGHATLYWYQQILGQGPKLLIQFQNNGVVDDSQLPKDRFSAERLKGVDSTLKIQPAKLEDSAVYLCASSLDGLTGETQYFGPGTRLLVL.

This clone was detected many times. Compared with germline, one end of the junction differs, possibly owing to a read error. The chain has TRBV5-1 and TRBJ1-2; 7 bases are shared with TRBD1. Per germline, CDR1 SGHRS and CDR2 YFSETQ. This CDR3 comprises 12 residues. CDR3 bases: TGCGCCAGCAGCTTGGACAGGGGTATTACACACTTC. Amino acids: CASSLDRGITHF.

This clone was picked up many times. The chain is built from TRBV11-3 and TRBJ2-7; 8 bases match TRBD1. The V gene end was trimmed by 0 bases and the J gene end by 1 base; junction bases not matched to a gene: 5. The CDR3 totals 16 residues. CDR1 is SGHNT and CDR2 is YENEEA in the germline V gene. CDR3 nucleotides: TGTGCCAGCAGCTTAGAAAGAGGACAGGGATCCTACGAGCAGTACTTC. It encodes CASSLERGQGSYEQYF.

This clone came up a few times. The CDR3 reads CASSLDRTSSTDTQYF. The DNA for the CDR3 is TGTGCCAGTAGTCTGGACAGGACCTCTAGCACAGATACGCAGTATTTT. V gene TRBV19 combines with J gene TRBJ2-3; 7 nucleotides align to TRBD1. The V gene end was trimmed by 5 bases and the J gene end by 0 bases; junction bases not matched to a gene: 8. The germline V gene encodes CDR1 LNHDA and CDR2 SQIVND (reference sequence). CDR3 length: 16 amino acids.

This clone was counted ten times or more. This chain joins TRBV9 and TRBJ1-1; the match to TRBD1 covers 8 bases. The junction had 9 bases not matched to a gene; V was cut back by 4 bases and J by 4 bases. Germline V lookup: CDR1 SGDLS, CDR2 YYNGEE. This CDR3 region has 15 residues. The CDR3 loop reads CASSPLVDRGTEAFF. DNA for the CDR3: TGTGCCAGCAGCCCCCTTGTTGACAGGGGCACTGAAGCTTTCTTT. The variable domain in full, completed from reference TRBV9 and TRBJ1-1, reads DSGVTQTPKHLITATGQRVTLRCSPRSGDLSVYWYQQSLDQGLQFLIQYYNGEERAKGNILERFSAQQFPDLHSELNLSSLELGDSALYFCASSPLVDRGTEAFFGQGTRLTVV.

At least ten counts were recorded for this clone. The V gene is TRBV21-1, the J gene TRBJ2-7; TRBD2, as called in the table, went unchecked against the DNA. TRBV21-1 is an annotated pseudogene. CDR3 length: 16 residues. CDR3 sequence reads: CASSKETDTKEIEQYF. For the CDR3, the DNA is TGTGCCAGCAGCAAAGAAACCGATACTAAGGAGATCGAGCAGTACTTC.

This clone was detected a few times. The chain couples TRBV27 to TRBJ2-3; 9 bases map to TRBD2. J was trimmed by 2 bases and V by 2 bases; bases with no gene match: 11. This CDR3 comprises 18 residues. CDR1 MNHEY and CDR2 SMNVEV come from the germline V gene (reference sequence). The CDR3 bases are TGTGCCAGCAGTTTACTGCTAGGGCTAGCGGGGATCACAGATACGCAGTATTTT. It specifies CASSLLLGLAGITDTQYF.

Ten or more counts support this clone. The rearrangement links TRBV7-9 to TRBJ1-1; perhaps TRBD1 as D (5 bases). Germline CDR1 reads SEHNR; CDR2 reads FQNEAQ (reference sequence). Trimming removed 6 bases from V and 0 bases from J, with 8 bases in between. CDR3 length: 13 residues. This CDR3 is CASRSQVNTEAFF. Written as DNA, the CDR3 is TGTGCCAGCAGGTCACAGGTGAACACTGAAGCTTTCTTT.

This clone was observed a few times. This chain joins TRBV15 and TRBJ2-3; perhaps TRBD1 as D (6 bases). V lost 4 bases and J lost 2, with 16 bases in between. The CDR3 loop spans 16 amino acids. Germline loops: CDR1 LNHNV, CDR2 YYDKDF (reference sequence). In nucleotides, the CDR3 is TGTGCCACCAGCAACTCCGGGACACAAATCACAGATACGCAGTATTTT. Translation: CATSNSGTQITDTQYF.

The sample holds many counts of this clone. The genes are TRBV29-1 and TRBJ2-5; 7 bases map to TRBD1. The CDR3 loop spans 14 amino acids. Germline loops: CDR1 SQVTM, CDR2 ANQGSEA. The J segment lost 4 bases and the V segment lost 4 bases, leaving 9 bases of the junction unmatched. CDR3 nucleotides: TGCAGCGTTGCCCGGCAGGGGGTCCGAGAGACCCAGTACTTC. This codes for CSVARQGVRETQYF.

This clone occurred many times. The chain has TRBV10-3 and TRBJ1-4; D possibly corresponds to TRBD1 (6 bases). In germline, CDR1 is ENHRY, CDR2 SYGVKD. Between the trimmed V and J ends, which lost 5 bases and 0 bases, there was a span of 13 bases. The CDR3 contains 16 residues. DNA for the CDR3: TGTGCCATCAGTCCTGGACAGAGTGCAACTAATGAAAAACTGTTTTTT. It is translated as CAISPGQSATNEKLFF.

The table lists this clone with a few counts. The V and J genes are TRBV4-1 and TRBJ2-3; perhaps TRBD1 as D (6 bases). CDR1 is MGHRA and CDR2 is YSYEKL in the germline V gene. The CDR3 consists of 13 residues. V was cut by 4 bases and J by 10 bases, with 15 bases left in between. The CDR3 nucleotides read TGCGCCAGCAGCCCGAGACAGGCCCAGGCGCAGTATTTT. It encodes CASSPRQAQAQYF.

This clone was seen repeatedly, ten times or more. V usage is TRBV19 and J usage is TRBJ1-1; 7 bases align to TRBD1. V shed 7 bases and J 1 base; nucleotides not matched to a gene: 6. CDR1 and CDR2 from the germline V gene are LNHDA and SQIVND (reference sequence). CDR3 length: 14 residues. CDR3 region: CASTTDRANTEAFF. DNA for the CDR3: TGTGCCAGTACTACTGACAGGGCGAACACTGAAGCTTTCTTT.

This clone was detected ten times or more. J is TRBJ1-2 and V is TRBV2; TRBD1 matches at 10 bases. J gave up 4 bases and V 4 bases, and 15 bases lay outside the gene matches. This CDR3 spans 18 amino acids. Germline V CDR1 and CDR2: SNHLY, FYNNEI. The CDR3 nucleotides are TGTGCCAGCAGTGGAGCCGGGACAGGGGACACACCCGGCTATGGCTACACCTTC. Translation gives CASSGAGTGDTPGYGYTF.

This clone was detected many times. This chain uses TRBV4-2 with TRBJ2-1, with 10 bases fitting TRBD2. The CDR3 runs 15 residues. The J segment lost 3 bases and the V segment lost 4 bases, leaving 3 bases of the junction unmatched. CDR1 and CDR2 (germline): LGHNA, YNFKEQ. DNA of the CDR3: TGTGCCAGCAGCCCTCCTAGCGGGGGCTACAATGAGCAGTTCTTC. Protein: CASSPPSGGYNEQFF.

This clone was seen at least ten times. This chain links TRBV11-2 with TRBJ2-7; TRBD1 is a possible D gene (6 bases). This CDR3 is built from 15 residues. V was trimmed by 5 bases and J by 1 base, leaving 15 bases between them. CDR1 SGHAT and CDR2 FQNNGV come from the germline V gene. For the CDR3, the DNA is TGTGCCAGCAGCCTAAACAGGGATCCATCCTACGAGCAGTACGTC. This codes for CASSLNRDPSYEQYV.

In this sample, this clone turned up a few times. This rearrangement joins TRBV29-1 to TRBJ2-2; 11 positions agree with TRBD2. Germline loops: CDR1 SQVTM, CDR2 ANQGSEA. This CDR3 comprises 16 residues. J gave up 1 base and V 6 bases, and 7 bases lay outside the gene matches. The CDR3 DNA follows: TGCAGCGTCGGGACTAGCGGACTTCAGAACACCGGGGAGCTGTTTTTT. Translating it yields CSVGTSGLQNTGELFF.

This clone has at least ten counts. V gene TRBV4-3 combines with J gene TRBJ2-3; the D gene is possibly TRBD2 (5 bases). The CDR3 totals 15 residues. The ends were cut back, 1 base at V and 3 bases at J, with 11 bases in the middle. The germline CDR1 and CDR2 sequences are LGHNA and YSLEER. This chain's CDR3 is CASSQAEGETDTQYF. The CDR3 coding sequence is TGCGCCAGCAGCCAAGCCGAGGGAGAGACAGATACGCAGTATTTT.

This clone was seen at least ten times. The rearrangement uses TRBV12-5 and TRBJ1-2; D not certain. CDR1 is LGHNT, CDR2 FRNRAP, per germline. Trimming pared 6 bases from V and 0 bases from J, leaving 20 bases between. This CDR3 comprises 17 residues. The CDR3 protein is CASGPPSRLVTNYGYTF. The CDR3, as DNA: TGTGCTAGTGGCCCTCCTAGCAGACTGGTTACTAACTATGGCTACACCTTC. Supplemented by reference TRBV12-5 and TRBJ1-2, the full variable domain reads DARVTQTPRHKVTEMGQEVTMRCQPILGHNTVFWYRQTMMQGLELLAYFRNRAPLDDSGMPKDRFSAEMPDATLATLKIQPSEPRDSAVYFCASGPPSRLVTNYGYTFGSGTRLTVV.